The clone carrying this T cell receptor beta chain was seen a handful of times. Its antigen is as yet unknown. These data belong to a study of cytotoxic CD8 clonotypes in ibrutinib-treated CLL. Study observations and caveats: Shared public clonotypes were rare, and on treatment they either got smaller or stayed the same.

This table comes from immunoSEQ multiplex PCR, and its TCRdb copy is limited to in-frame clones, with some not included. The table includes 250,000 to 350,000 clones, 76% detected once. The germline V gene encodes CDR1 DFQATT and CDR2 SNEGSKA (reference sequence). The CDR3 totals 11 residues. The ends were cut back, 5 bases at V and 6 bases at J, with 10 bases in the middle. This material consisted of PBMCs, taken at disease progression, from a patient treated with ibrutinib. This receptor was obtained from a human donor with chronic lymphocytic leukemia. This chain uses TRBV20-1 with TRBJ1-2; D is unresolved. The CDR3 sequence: CSAHAPDGYTF. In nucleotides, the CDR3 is TGCAGTGCTCACGCCCCCGATGGCTACACCTTC.